These 25 T cell receptor beta chains originate from one sample sequenced in a study of vaccination effects on CD4 cells after COVID-19. Sequencing followed a ViraFEST assay step that expanded antigen-specific CD4+ T cells with viral peptide pools. A 10-day culture period preceded the isolation of CD4+ T cells. Either the mRNA-1273 or the BNT162b2 vaccine was given to participants as two doses. These receptors' antigens are unknown. Clones were sequenced by immunoSEQ multiplex PCR, and TCRdb holds only the in-frame ones, with some missing. This table has about 59,000 clones, about 78% appearing once. The sequenced sample was CD4+ T cells from PBMCs cultured with HCoV-OC43 spike peptides, obtained after COVID-19 vaccination. This sample's subset: HCoV-OC43 spike overlapping peptide pool stimulation. The receptors shown here come from a human donor who received a COVID-19 vaccine.

The V call is TRBV18, the J call TRBJ1-1; TRBD1 matches 10 bases. CDR1 KGHSH and CDR2 LQKENI come from the germline V gene. The CDR3 consists of 15 residues. Unmatched junction bases numbered 5, after V lost 3 bases and J lost 4 bases. CDR3 sequence reads: CASSPQGQGSTEAFF. The CDR3 nucleotides are TGTGCCAGCTCACCTCAGGGACAGGGGTCCACTGAAGCTTTCTTT.

The chain is built from TRBV4-3 and TRBJ1-4, with D possibly TRBD1 on 5 matching bases. CDR1 and CDR2 from the germline V gene are LGHNA and YSLEER. The germline V and J ends were trimmed by 0 bases and 4 bases, with 15 bases remaining between them. The CDR3 runs 17 residues. Here the CDR3 DNA reads TGCGCCAGCAGCCAAGAACCCTCCCTGGGACGTAATGAAAAACTGTTTTTT. Translating gives CASSQEPSLGRNEKLFF.

In DNA, the CDR3 is TGTGCCACCAGTGTCAATAGGGGCCCAGATACGCAGTATTTT. This codes for CATSVNRGPDTQYF. The chain uses TRBV24-1 and TRBJ2-3; TRBD1 might be the D (5 bases). The CDR3 covers 14 residues. V dropped 5 bases and J dropped 4 bases, with 12 bases sitting between them. Germline CDR1 reads KGHDR; CDR2 reads SFDVKD.

The chain carries TRBV19 and TRBJ1-6, with a tentative D call TRBD1 (5 bases). The CDR3 contains 15 residues. Germline loops: CDR1 LNHDA, CDR2 SQIVND (reference sequence). Trimming removed 4 bases at V and 6 bases at J, with 13 bases between. The CDR3 reads CASSKTGGGNSPLHF. CDR3 DNA: TGTGCCAGTAGTAAGACGGGGGGGGGTAATTCACCCCTCCACTTT.

The chain carries TRBV18 and TRBJ1-1; TRBD1 is a possible D gene (6 bases). Germline values: CDR1 KGHSH, CDR2 LQKENI. V was trimmed by 3 bases and J by 4 bases, leaving 15 bases between them. There are 15 residues in the CDR3. The CDR3: CASSPWEEGGTEAFF. CDR3 in DNA: TGTGCCAGCTCACCGTGGGAGGAGGGGGGCACTGAAGCTTTCTTT.

This clone has only a few counts. The chain uses TRBV5-1 and TRBJ1-3; D remains ambiguous. This CDR3 comprises 15 residues. Germline V gives CDR1 SGHRS, CDR2 YFSETQ. V was pared by 0 bases and J by 0 bases, with 7 bases between. The CDR3 sequence: CASSLDSNSGNTIYF. The DNA for the CDR3 is TGCGCCAGCAGCTTGGACAGCAACTCTGGAAACACCATATATTTT.

The chain joins TRBV14 to TRBJ2-7; tentative D call: TRBD2 (6 bases). The CDR3 consists of 13 residues. CDR1 and CDR2 from the germline V gene are SGHDN and FVKESK. Trimming left V 2 bases short and J 6 bases short, with 11 bases between. CDR3 sequence: CASSQFGGGEQYV. The DNA for the CDR3 is TGTGCCAGCAGCCAATTTGGGGGAGGCGAGCAGTACGTC.

The CDR3 loop is CASSQAQGGWNEKLFF. The CDR3 bases are TGTGCCAGCAGCCAGGCGCAGGGAGGTTGGAATGAAAAACTGTTTTTT. This sequence joins TRBV3-1 (or the pseudogene TRBV3-2) and TRBJ1-4; a possible D gene is TRBD1 (5 bases). Trimming pared 3 bases from V and 5 bases from J, leaving 16 bases between. Per the germline V gene, CDR1 is LGHDT and CDR2 is YNNKEL (reference sequence). The CDR3 spans 16 residues.

This rearrangement joins TRBV15 to TRBJ1-1; 9 bases agree with TRBD1. The CDR3 is made up of 16 amino acids. The V gene's germline CDR1 is LNHNV and CDR2 YYDKDF (reference sequence). V lost 3 bases to trimming and J lost 5 bases; unmatched junction nucleotides: 10. CDR3 region: CATSSLQGQGGTEAFF. CDR3 DNA sequence: TGTGCCACCAGCAGTCTCCAGGGACAGGGCGGTACTGAAGCTTTCTTT.

The chain employs TRBV19 and TRBJ2-5; 10 bases agree with TRBD1. The V gene's germline CDR1 is LNHDA and CDR2 SQIVND (reference sequence). The CDR3 covers 17 residues. With 6 bases clipped from V and 4 bases from J, the junction kept 14 bases outside the gene matches. The CDR3 region is CASSRQGARIGGETQYF. In nucleotides, the CDR3 is TGTGCCAGTAGCCGACAGGGGGCACGAATCGGAGGAGAGACCCAGTACTTC.

This chain links TRBV30 with TRBJ2-5, with 9 bases that match TRBD2. V shed 3 bases, J shed 4 bases, and the junction held 6 bases outside the gene matches. Germline V lookup: CDR1 GTSNPN, CDR2 SVGIG (reference sequence). The CDR3 covers 14 residues. This chain's CDR3 is CAWRASGGRETQYF. CDR3 coding DNA: TGTGCCTGGAGGGCCAGCGGGGGGAGAGAGACCCAGTACTTC.

The V and J genes are TRBV23-1 and TRBJ2-2, with 7 positions matching TRBD1. TRBV23-1 is labeled an ORF, and its function is uncertain. The CDR3 runs to 15 residues. Trimming took 2 bases from V and 6 from J; bases not matched to a gene: 6. The CDR3 DNA follows: TGCGCCAGCAGTCAAAAACAGGGGACCGCCGGGGAGCTGTTTTTT. This gives the protein CASSQKQGTAGELFF.

The rearrangement links TRBV5-1 to TRBJ1-3, with a weak D call TRBD1 (6 bases). Germline assignment: CDR1 SGHRS and CDR2 YFSETQ. The CDR3 runs to 16 residues. V was clipped by 0 bases and J by 2 bases, with 12 bases between them. CDR3 DNA sequence: TGCGCCAGCAGCTTGGCCGCGGGGGCCCCTGGAAACACCATATATTTT. It is translated as CASSLAAGAPGNTIYF.

V is TRBV16 and J is TRBJ1-2, with D tentatively TRBD1 (6 bases). Trimming took 5 bases from V and 4 from J, leaving 23 bases between them. In germline, CDR1 is KGHSY, CDR2 FQNENV. CDR3 length: 17 residues. This CDR3 reads CASSTAGTQVVVYGYTF. In nucleotides, the CDR3 is TGTGCCAGCAGCACCGCCGGGACACAGGTAGTCGTCTATGGCTACACCTTC.

The chain has TRBV5-8 and TRBJ2-7, with D tentatively TRBD2 (5 bases). This CDR3 contains 14 residues. CDR1 and CDR2 (germline): SGHTS, YDEGEE. V lost 0 bases, J lost 1 base, and 8 bases lay in between. CDR3 loop: CASSLEPGSYEQYV. CDR3 sequence (DNA): TGTGCCAGCAGCTTGGAACCGGGGTCCTACGAGCAGTACGTC.

The V gene is TRBV7-9, the J gene TRBJ2-2; the match to TRBD2 covers 8 bases. CDR3 size: 14 residues. V shed 5 bases and J 5 bases; nucleotides not matched to a gene: 4. The V gene's germline CDR1 is SEHNR and CDR2 FQNEAQ (reference sequence). The CDR3 region is CASSRSGGTGELFF. The CDR3 bases are TGTGCCAGCAGCCGCTCGGGGGGGACCGGGGAGCTGTTTTTT.

The chain is built from TRBV30 and TRBJ1-3; D unresolved. The CDR3 is made up of 15 amino acids. Germline CDR1 reads GTSNPN; CDR2 reads SVGIG (reference sequence). The V gene lost 3 bases and the J gene lost 2 bases, with 14 bases spanning the gap. The DNA of the CDR3 is TGTGCCTGGAGCGAACAGAATTTGGCTGGAAACACCATATATTTT. Protein product: CAWSEQNLAGNTIYF.

The chain carries TRBV4-3 and TRBJ2-5, with no clear D. CDR3 length: 15 residues. The germline V gene encodes CDR1 LGHNA and CDR2 YSLEER. V lost 0 bases to trimming and J lost 2 bases, with 10 bases between them. The DNA of the CDR3 is TGCGCCAGCAGCCAAGATGGCAGGATACAAGAGACCCAGTACTTC. It is translated as CASSQDGRIQETQYF.

The chain joins TRBV7-8 to TRBJ1-1, with TRBD1 identical over 8 bases. The V segment lost 3 bases and the J segment 7 bases; nucleotides outside the gene matches: 13. The CDR3 contains 16 residues. The germline V gene encodes CDR1 SGHVS and CDR2 FQNEAQ. The CDR3 region has the DNA TGTGCCAGCAGCTTGATCCAGGGGGCGCTTAAAAATGAAGCTTTCTTT. Its translation: CASSLIQGALKNEAFF. The full variable domain, in which reference TRBV7-8 and TRBJ1-1 provide the parts outside the CDR3, is GAGVSQSPRYKVAKRGQDVALRCDPISGHVSLFWYQQALGQGPEFLTYFQNEAQLDKSGLPSDRFFAERPEGSVSTLKIQRTQQEDSAVYLCASSLIQGALKNEAFFGQGTRLTVV.

The chain couples TRBV6-5 to TRBJ2-5; possibly TRBD2 for D (6 bases). The CDR3 runs 15 residues. Trimming took off 0 bases at V and 4 bases at J, with 12 bases between the two ends. The V gene's germline CDR1 is MNHEY and CDR2 SVGAGI. Written as DNA, the CDR3 is TGTGCCAGCAGTTACTCGAGCGGGCAGGCAGAGACCCAGTACTTC. This translates into CASSYSSGQAETQYF.

This rearrangement joins TRBV5-1 to TRBJ2-1; 11 bases are shared with TRBD1. There are 16 residues in the CDR3. The V gene's germline CDR1 is SGHRS and CDR2 YFSETQ. Trimming cost V 0 bases and J 6 bases; bases outside gene matches: 5. CDR3 in amino acids: CASSLGPGQGGNEQFF. CDR3 nucleotide sequence: TGCGCCAGCAGCTTGGGGCCGGGACAGGGGGGCAATGAGCAGTTCTTC.

The rearrangement uses TRBV29-1 and TRBJ2-1, with TRBD1 matching over 12 bases. CDR1 is SQVTM, CDR2 ANQGSEA, per germline. Trimming cost V 4 bases and J 8 bases; bases outside gene matches: 6. This CDR3 comprises 14 residues. CDR3 amino acids: CSVGGGQGAYEQFF. CDR3 nucleotide sequence: TGCAGCGTTGGGGGGGGACAGGGGGCTTATGAGCAGTTCTTC.

The sample holds a few counts of this clone. J is TRBJ1-4 and V is TRBV28; D gene ambiguous. There are 16 residues in the CDR3. The V and J ends lost 4 bases and 0 bases respectively, with 12 bases between them. Germline assignment: CDR1 MDHEN and CDR2 SYDVKM. DNA for the CDR3: TGTGCCAGCAGTTCGCCCGGGTCTGCAACTAATGAAAAACTGTTTTTT. Encoded protein: CASSSPGSATNEKLFF.

This clone was recorded once. The V gene is TRBV29-1, the J gene TRBJ2-2, with 10 bases lining up with TRBD1. After removal of 6 bases from V and 3 bases from J, the junction contained 4 bases not matched to a gene. This CDR3 spans 14 amino acids. Germline values: CDR1 SQVTM, CDR2 ANQGSEA. The CDR3 coding sequence is TGCAGCGTCCGGGACAGGGGCGACACCGGGGAGCTGTTTTTT. Translation: CSVRDRGDTGELFF.

This chain links TRBV3-1 (or the pseudogene TRBV3-2) with TRBJ2-6; a weak D match, TRBD1 (6 bases). Germline CDR1 is LGHDT and CDR2 is YNNKEL (reference sequence). V gave up 5 bases and J gave up 0 bases, with 23 bases separating them. The CDR3 loop spans 20 amino acids. The CDR3: CASSYMILGTLRSGANVLTF. In nucleotides, the CDR3 is TGTGCCAGCAGCTATATGATCCTAGGGACACTACGCTCTGGGGCCAACGTCCTGACTTTC.